This is a list of T cell receptor beta chains from one sample in a study of blood T cell repertoires in COVID-19. The data were produced by immunoSEQ multiplex PCR, yet TCRdb's version contains in-frame clones alone and is incomplete. The table shows about 220,000 clones, with about 83% occurring only once. The sequenced material came from PBMCs or T cells enriched from blood (not recorded which). The receptors here all came from a middle-aged woman who had been exposed to COVID-19. The CDR3 runs from the conserved cysteine through the conserved F or W. A D gene is named only where the DNA matches it firmly. The size field is filled for only some rows; it gives once, few, many or a size class.

V gene	clone size	J gene	CDR3 length	D gene	CDR3 DNA	CDR3 protein
TRBV11-2	NA	TRBJ1-1	12	NA	TGTGCCAGCACTTCCGAGGGCTCTGAAGCTTTCTTT	CASTSEGSEAFF
TRBV7-9	NA	TRBJ2-6	16	NA	TGTGCCAGCAGCTTACCGGGTCGCCCTGGGGCCAACGTCCTGACTTTC	CASSLPGRPGANVLTF
TRBV7-2	many	TRBJ2-1	14	TRBD1	TGTGCCAGCAGGAGGGACAGGAGAGACAATGAGCAGTTCTTC	CASRRDRRDNEQFF
TRBV24-1	NA	TRBJ1-2	14	TRBD1	TGTGCCAGCACGGCTACTCAGGGGGACTATGGCTACACCTTC	CASTATQGDYGYTF
TRBV5-4	NA	TRBJ2-3	15	TRBD2	TGTGCCAGCAGTCGGGACTACCGTAGCACAGATACGCAGTATTTT	CASSRDYRSTDTQYF
TRBV7-3	NA	TRBJ1-4	13	NA	TGTGCCAGCAGCTTGGGTCCCGGGGAAAAACTGTTTTTT	CASSLGPGEKLFF
TRBV9	NA	TRBJ2-7	15	NA	TGTGCCAGCAGCGTAGGGTCGGGGATCTTATACGAGCAGTACTTC	CASSVGSGILYEQYF
TRBV5-1	NA	TRBJ1-1	14	TRBD1	TGCGCCAGCAGCTCCGGGACAGCTCACACTGAAGCTTTCTTT	CASSSGTAHTEAFF
TRBV2	NA	TRBJ1-5	15	TRBD1	TGTGCCAGCAGTGGATGGACAGGGCCCAATCAGCCCCAGCATTTT	CASSGWTGPNQPQHF
TRBV28	NA	TRBJ1-5	15	NA	TGTGCCAGCAGTTTGGGTGACATTCGCGATATTTCTCAGCATTTT	CASSLGDIRDISQHF
TRBV5-4	once	TRBJ1-1	17	NA	TGTGCCAGCAGCCCGTATGGAGAAGCCATTAGGCGAGAAGAAGCTTTCTTT	CASSPYGEAIRREEAFF
TRBV15	NA	TRBJ1-4	15	NA	TGTGCCACCAGCGGATACAGTGCAACTAATGAAAAACTGTTTTTT	CATSGYSATNEKLFF
TRBV28	NA	TRBJ1-2	12	NA	TGTGCCAGCACGGTAAACAGGGACGACTACACCTTC	CASTVNRDDYTF
TRBV5-4	NA	TRBJ1-2	13	TRBD1	TGTGCCAGCAGTTACAGGGGGACCTATGGCTACACCTTC	CASSYRGTYGYTF
TRBV7-8	NA	TRBJ2-6	16	NA	TGTGCCAGCAGCTTAGTGTCCAGATCTGGGGCCAACGTCCTGACTTTC	CASSLVSRSGANVLTF
TRBV6-6	NA	TRBJ1-3	13	TRBD1	TGTGCCAGCAGTGGACAGGAACGAAACACCATATATTTT	CASSGQERNTIYF
TRBV3-1/TRBV3-2	NA	TRBJ1-2	17	NA	TGTGCCAGCAGCCCCGATATTAGAGGGGGGGCCAACTATGGCTACACCTTC	CASSPDIRGGANYGYTF
TRBV28	NA	TRBJ1-2	17	TRBD1	TGTGCCAGCAGTTTACCTATTAACAGGGGGAGCGGCTATGGCTACACCTTC	CASSLPINRGSGYGYTF
TRBV7-8	NA	TRBJ1-5	15	NA	TGTGCCAGCAGCTTAGCGCCGGGGAACAATCAGCCCCAGCATTTT	CASSLAPGNNQPQHF
TRBV6-5	NA	TRBJ1-2	15	TRBD1	TGTGCCAGCAGAGGGGGCGGAGCAGGGGCGAATGGCTACACCTTC	CASRGGGAGANGYTF
TRBV10-3	NA	TRBJ1-2	14	NA	TGTGCCATCAGCCTACAGGATGCCCTGAGTGGCTACACCTTC	CAISLQDALSGYTF
TRBV30	NA	TRBJ1-4	19	NA	TGTGCCTGGAGTGCCGTACATAGGGTTACGGGGTCAGTGGATGAAAAACTGTTTTTT	CAWSAVHRVTGSVDEKLFF
TRBV29-1	NA	TRBJ1-5	13	NA	TGCAGCGTTCGAACAGGGAGCAATCAGCCCCAGCATTTT	CSVRTGSNQPQHF
TRBV25-1	NA	TRBJ2-7	15	TRBD1	TGTGCCAGCAGTGAAGGGGACAGTAACTCCTACGAGCAGTACTTC	CASSEGDSNSYEQYF
TRBV6-5	NA	TRBJ2-7	11	NA	TGTGCCAGCGGACAAACTGGGGAGCAGTACTTC	CASGQTGEQYF
TRBV6-1	NA	TRBJ2-3	15	NA	TGTGCCAGCAGTGAAGCGGGCCCAGCAGTAAATACGCAGTATTTT	CASSEAGPAVNTQYF
TRBV4-1	NA	TRBJ1-3	16	TRBD1	TGCGCCAGCAGCCAAGGCCCAGGGGGTTCGGGAAACACCATATATTTT	CASSQGPGGSGNTIYF
TRBV3-1/TRBV3-2	NA	TRBJ2-5	18	TRBD2	TGTGCCAGCAGCCAAGATTGGCTAGCGGGGGGGGGTCCGGAGACCCAGTACTTC	CASSQDWLAGGGPETQYF
TRBV7-2	NA	TRBJ1-5	15	TRBD1	TGTGCCAGCAGCTTAGGGGGACAGGGGGTCCAACCCCAGCATTTT	CASSLGGQGVQPQHF
TRBV5-4	NA	TRBJ2-1	18	TRBD1	TGTGCCAGCAGCGGAATGACAGGGAAGGGGATAGTTTACAATGAGCAGTTCTTC	CASSGMTGKGIVYNEQFF
TRBV11-2	NA	TRBJ2-7	17	TRBD2	TGTGCCAGCAGCTCCGGGACTAGCGGGGGGGCCTACTACGAGCAGTACTTC	CASSSGTSGGAYYEQYF
TRBV12-3/TRBV12-4	once	TRBJ1-1	12	TRBD1	TGTGCCAGCAGTCCAACAGGGGAAGGAGCTTTCTTT	CASSPTGEGAFF
TRBV9	NA	TRBJ2-3	16	TRBD2	TGTGCCAGCAGCGTAGCGGGGGGTGGTAACACAGATACGCAGTATTTT	CASSVAGGGNTDTQYF
TRBV29-1	NA	TRBJ2-3	14	TRBD1	TGCAGCTGCCCCCGGACAGGTCAGGGCGATACGCAGTATTTT	CSCPRTGQGDTQYF
TRBV29-1	NA	TRBJ2-5	11	TRBD1	TGCAGCGTTCAGGGGGAAGAGACCCAGTACTTC	CSVQGEETQYF
TRBV29-1	NA	TRBJ1-1	13	NA	TGCAGCGCCAAGATGGGAGAGTGGTCTGAAGCTTTCTTT	CSAKMGEWSEAFF
TRBV28	few	TRBJ1-4	14	NA	TGTGCCAGTTTACACCAAGCAACTAATGAAAAACTGTTTTTT	CASLHQATNEKLFF
TRBV25-1	NA	TRBJ2-7	15	TRBD1	TGTGCCAGCAGCCCCGGGACAGGAAGGACCTACGAGCAGTACTTC	CASSPGTGRTYEQYF
TRBV5-1	NA	TRBJ2-5	16	TRBD2	TGCGCCAGCAGCTTAGGACTAGCGGGGGATGGGGAGACCCAGTACTTC	CASSLGLAGDGETQYF
TRBV15	NA	TRBJ2-1	16	TRBD1	TGTGCCACCAGCAGAGATGGTGGACAGGGCGTGAATGAGCAGTTCTTC	CATSRDGGQGVNEQFF
TRBV27	NA	TRBJ2-3	18	TRBD2	TGTGCCAGCAGTTTATCGCCCGGGACTAGGTTTAGCACAGATACGCAGTATTTT	CASSLSPGTRFSTDTQYF
TRBV7-9	NA	TRBJ1-2	12	NA	TGTGCCAGCAGCCCCTCTACAGGGCGTTACACCTTC	CASSPSTGRYTF
TRBV9	NA	TRBJ1-3	15	NA	TGTGCCAGCAGCCCTCCAGGGGTCTCTGGAAACACCATATATTTT	CASSPPGVSGNTIYF